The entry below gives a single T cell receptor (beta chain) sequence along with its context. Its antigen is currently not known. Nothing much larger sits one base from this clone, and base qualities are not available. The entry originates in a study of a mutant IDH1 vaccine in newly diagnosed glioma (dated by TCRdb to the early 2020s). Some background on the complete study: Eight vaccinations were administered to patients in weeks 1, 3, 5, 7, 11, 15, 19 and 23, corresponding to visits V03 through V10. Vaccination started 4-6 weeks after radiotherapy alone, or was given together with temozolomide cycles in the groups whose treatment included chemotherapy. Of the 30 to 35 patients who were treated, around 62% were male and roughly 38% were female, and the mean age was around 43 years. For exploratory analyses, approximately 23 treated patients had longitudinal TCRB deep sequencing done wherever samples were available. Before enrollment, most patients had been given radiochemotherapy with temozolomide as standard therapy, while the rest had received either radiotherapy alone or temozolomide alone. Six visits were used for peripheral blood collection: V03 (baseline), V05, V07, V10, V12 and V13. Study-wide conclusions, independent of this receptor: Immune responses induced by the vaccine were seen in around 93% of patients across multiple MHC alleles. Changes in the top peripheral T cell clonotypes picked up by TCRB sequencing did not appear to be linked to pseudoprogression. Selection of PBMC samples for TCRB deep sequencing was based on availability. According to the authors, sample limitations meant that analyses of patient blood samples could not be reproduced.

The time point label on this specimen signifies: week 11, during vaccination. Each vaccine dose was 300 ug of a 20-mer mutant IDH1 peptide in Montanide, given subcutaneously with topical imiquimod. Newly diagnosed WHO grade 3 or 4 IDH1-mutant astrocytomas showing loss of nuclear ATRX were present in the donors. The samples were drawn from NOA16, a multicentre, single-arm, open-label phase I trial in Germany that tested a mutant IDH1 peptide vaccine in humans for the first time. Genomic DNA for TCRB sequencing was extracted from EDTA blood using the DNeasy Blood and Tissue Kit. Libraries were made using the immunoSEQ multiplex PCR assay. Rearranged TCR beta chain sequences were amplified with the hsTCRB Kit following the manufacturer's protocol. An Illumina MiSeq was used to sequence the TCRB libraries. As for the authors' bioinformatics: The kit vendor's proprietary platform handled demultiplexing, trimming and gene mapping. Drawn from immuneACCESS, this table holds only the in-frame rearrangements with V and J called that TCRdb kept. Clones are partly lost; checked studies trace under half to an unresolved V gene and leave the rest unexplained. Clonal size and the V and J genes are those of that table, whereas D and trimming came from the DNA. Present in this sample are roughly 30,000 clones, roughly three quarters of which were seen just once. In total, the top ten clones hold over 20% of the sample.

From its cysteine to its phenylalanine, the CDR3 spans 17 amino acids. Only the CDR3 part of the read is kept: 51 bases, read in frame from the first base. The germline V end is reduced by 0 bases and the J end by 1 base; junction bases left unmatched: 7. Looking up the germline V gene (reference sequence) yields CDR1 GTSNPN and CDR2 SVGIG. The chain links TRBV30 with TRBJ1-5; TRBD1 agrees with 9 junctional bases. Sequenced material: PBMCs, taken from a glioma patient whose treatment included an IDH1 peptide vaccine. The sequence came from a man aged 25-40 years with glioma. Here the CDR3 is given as CAWSVPTGGSSNQPQHF. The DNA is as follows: TGTGCCTGGAGTGTACCAACAGGGGGCTCGAGCAATCAGCCCCAGCATTTT.